The rows below give T cell receptor beta chains drawn from one sample of a study of metastatic and nonmetastatic thyroid tumors. TCRdb redid the clone calls on the PCR reads using MiXCR. The sample consists of approximately 90,000 clones, approximately 12% of them appearing once. Material: blood. The receptor source for this set is a female donor with papillary thyroid cancer or a benign thyroid nodule (not recorded which). Some clones in this sample may be carry-over from other donors' samples. Each CDR3 is given with its conserved first and last residue. A D gene is named only where the DNA matches it firmly. Rows give clone size only sometimes, using once, few, many, or a class for an expanded clone.

j_call,clone_size,v_call,d_call,cdr3_aa,cdr3_nt
TRBJ2-7,-,TRBV20-1,-,CSARRGERVEQYF,TGCAGTGCTAGGCGGGGAGAAAGGGTCGAGCAGTACTTC
TRBJ2-1,-,TRBV6-2/TRBV6-3,TRBD1,CARSYSGGRDARPGERFF,TGTGCCAGAAGTTACTCAGGGGGACGGGACGCACGACCTGGGGAGCGGTTCTTC
TRBJ2-1,many,TRBV9,TRBD2,CASSVTVGLAGYEQFF,TGTGCCAGCAGCGTAACTGTGGGACTAGCGGGATATGAGCAGTTCTTC
TRBJ2-3,many,TRBV5-6,-,CASSLESYRYPDTQYF,TGTGCCAGCAGCTTGGAGAGTTACCGCTACCCCGATACGCAGTATTTT
TRBJ1-2,few,TRBV27,TRBD1,CASSFGQGDYGYTF,TGTGCCAGCAGTTTCGGACAGGGCGACTATGGCTACACCTTC
TRBJ1-1,many,TRBV15,-,CATSRDRLNTEAFF,TGTGCCACCAGCAGAGACAGATTGAACACTGAAGCTTTCTTT
TRBJ2-4,many,TRBV11-2,TRBD1,CASSLGRGQGVAKNIQYF,TGTGCCAGCAGCTTGGGGCGGGGACAGGGGGTAGCCAAAAACATTCAGTACTTC
TRBJ2-2,many,TRBV19,-,CASSFFAGRSPDTGELFF,TGTGCCAGTAGTTTCTTCGCCGGAAGGTCTCCCGACACCGGGGAGCTGTTTTTT
TRBJ2-2,-,TRBV30,-,CAWSLFRTLNTGELFF,TGTGCCTGGAGTCTCTTCAGGACTCTTAACACCGGGGAGCTGTTTTTT
TRBJ1-2,-,TRBV20-1,TRBD1,CSARDRGQKGYTF,TGCAGTGCTAGAGACAGGGGGCAGAAAGGCTACACCTTC
TRBJ1-5,many,TRBV12-3/TRBV12-4,-,CASSSQDSNQPQHF,TGTGCCAGCAGTTCACAGGATAGCAATCAGCCCCAGCATTTT
TRBJ2-2,-,TRBV5-8,-,CASSLGSVPNTGELFF,TGTGCCAGCAGCTTGGGGAGCGTGCCGAATACCGGGGAGCTGTTTTTT
TRBJ2-5,many,TRBV6-2/TRBV6-3,TRBD2,CASSYATSGRLQETQYF,TGTGCCAGCAGTTACGCAACTAGCGGGAGGCTCCAAGAGACCCAGTACTTC
TRBJ2-5,many,TRBV18,-,CASSRGEGSETQYF,TGTGCCAGCTCAAGGGGTGAAGGGTCAGAGACCCAGTACTTC
TRBJ2-1,many,TRBV10-3,-,CAISGGSYNEQFF,TGTGCCATCAGTGGAGGCTCCTACAATGAGCAGTTCTTC
TRBJ2-3,many,TRBV6-1,TRBD1,CASEGARGTQYF,TGTGCCAGCGAGGGGGCCCGCGGAACGCAGTATTTT
TRBJ2-4,few,TRBV11-1,-,CASSVLQGRGVAKNIQYF,TGTGCCAGCAGCGTACTACAGGGGCGGGGGGTAGCCAAAAACATTCAGTACTTC
TRBJ2-3,many,TRBV2,-,CASRQSTDTQYF,TGTGCCAGCAGACAGAGCACAGATACGCAGTATTTT
TRBJ2-2,many,TRBV30,-,CAWSGRRGHHTGELFF,TGTGCCTGGAGTGGGCGCAGGGGCCACCATACCGGGGAGCTGTTTTTT
TRBJ1-3,many,TRBV14,-,CASSPIGGLGNTIYF,TGTGCCAGCAGCCCCATTGGGGGGTTGGGAAACACCATATATTTT
TRBJ1-1,many,TRBV6-5,TRBD1,CASSYDRGRNTEAFF,TGTGCCAGCAGTTACGACAGGGGTCGGAACACTGAAGCTTTCTTT
TRBJ2-7,many,TRBV2,-,CASSEAGRGEQYF,TGTGCCAGCAGTGAAGCAGGCAGGGGCGAGCAGTACTTC